Below are 30 T cell receptor beta chains sequenced from a single sample in a study of PD-L1 blockade in urothelial cancer. Assay: immunoSEQ multiplex PCR; the TCRdb copy retains only in-frame clones and omits some. This sample has tens of thousands of clones; approximately 80% occur once, and the top ten carry around 3.4%. This sample comprised PBMCs, obtained around atezolizumab (anti-PD-L1) treatment. The receptors derive from a man between 65 and 85 years old with urothelial cancer.

The chain joins TRBV5-1 to TRBJ2-1; 9 bases are a match to TRBD2. CDR1 is SGHRS, CDR2 YFSETQ, per germline. The CDR3 has 16 amino acids. The junction had 3 bases not matched to a gene; V was cut back by 2 bases and J by 0 bases. In nucleotides, the CDR3 is TGCGCCAGCAGCTTCCTAGCGGGGAGCTCCTACAATGAGCAGTTCTTC. Translating gives CASSFLAGSSYNEQFF.

The chain has TRBV18 and TRBJ2-7, with 8 bases matching TRBD1. The CDR3 extends over 15 amino acids. Germline V CDR1 and CDR2: KGHSH, LQKENI. With V trimmed by 3 bases and J by 3 bases, 7 bases remained unmatched. The CDR3 loop reads CASSPRQGTSYEQYF. The CDR3 DNA is TGTGCCAGCTCACCCAGACAGGGGACGAGCTACGAGCAGTACTTC. Full variable domain (outside the CDR3, taken from reference TRBV18 and TRBJ2-7): NAGVMQNPRHLVRRRGQEARLRCSPMKGHSHVYWYRQLPEEGLKFMVYLQKENIIDESGMPKERFSAEFPKEGPSILRIQQVVRGDSAAYFCASSPRQGTSYEQYFGPGTRLTVT.

Only a few counts were recorded for this clone. V usage is TRBV27 and J usage is TRBJ1-1; D gene ambiguous. The CDR3 covers 14 residues. Germline V lookup: CDR1 MNHEY, CDR2 SMNVEV (reference sequence). Trimming left V 5 bases short and J 1 base short, with 11 bases between. The CDR3 spells CASSLGRGNTEAFF. The DNA of the CDR3 is TGTGCCAGCAGTCTCGGACGGGGGAACACTGAAGCTTTCTTT.

The chain combines TRBV19 with TRBJ2-6; 10 bases are shared with TRBD1. CDR3 length equals 17 residues. V was pared by 5 bases and J by 1 base, with 5 bases of the junction left unmatched. From germline, CDR1 is LNHDA and CDR2 SQIVND (reference sequence). CDR3 sequence (DNA): TGTGCCAGTAGTTGGACAGGGGGTGGGTCTGGGGCCAACGTCCTGACTTTC. This translates into CASSWTGGGSGANVLTF.

This clone turned up a few times. The chain carries TRBV18 and TRBJ2-1, with a possible D match to TRBD1 (5 bases). V was clipped by 1 base and J by 7 bases, with 11 bases between them. The germline gives CDR1 KGHSH, CDR2 LQKENI. The CDR3 extends over 14 amino acids. Written as DNA, the CDR3 is TGTGCCAGCTCACCACGTACAGGAGAAAATGAGCAGTTCTTC. It translates to CASSPRTGENEQFF.

The sample holds one count of this clone. The V gene is TRBV6-7, the J gene TRBJ2-1, with TRBD1 matching 9 bases. TRBV6-7 is flagged as an ORF with uncertain function. The CDR3 loop spans 17 amino acids. Trimming took 5 bases from V and 5 from J; bases not matched to a gene: 13. This CDR3 is CASSRLCIRTGDNEQFF. The CDR3 DNA reads TGTGCCAGCAGTCGCCTTTGTATAAGGACAGGGGACAATGAGCAGTTCTTC.

The chain is built from TRBV19 and TRBJ2-3, with D possibly matching TRBD1 (5 bases). Trimming pared 1 base from V and 4 bases from J, leaving 6 bases between. Germline V gene lookup returns CDR1 LNHDA and CDR2 SQIVND (reference sequence). The CDR3 covers 13 residues. Here the CDR3 reads CASSIGRADTQYF. The CDR3 DNA follows: TGTGCCAGTAGTATAGGCAGGGCAGATACGCAGTATTTT. The variable domain in full, completed from reference TRBV19 and TRBJ2-3, reads DGGITQSPKYLFRKEGQNVTLSCEQNLNHDAMYWYRQDPGQGLRLIYYSQIVNDFQKGDIAEGYSVSREKKESFPLTVTSAQKNPTAFYLCASSIGRADTQYFGPGTRLTVL.

The chain joins TRBV18 to TRBJ1-1, with D maybe TRBD1 (5 bases). CDR1 and CDR2 from the germline V gene are KGHSH and LQKENI. CDR3 size: 13 residues. V lost 6 bases and J lost 2, with 10 bases in between. CDR3 region: CASSVGENTEAFF. CDR3 nucleotides: TGTGCCAGCTCGGTAGGGGAAAACACTGAAGCTTTCTTT.

The chain joins TRBV19 to TRBJ1-2; 7 bases fit TRBD1. V trimming: 8 bases; J trimming: 6 bases; junction bases outside the gene matches: 15. Germline-derived CDR1 and CDR2 are LNHDA and SQIVND (reference sequence). The CDR3 loop spans 15 amino acids. CDR3 loop: CASLGYGRGEDGYTF. DNA of the CDR3: TGTGCCAGTCTGGGCTACGGCAGGGGGGAAGATGGCTACACCTTC.

The chain employs TRBV19 and TRBJ1-1, with D uncertain. The length of the CDR3 is 11 residues. V shed 7 bases and J shed 10 bases, with 13 bases lying between them. Germline lookup yields CDR1 LNHDA and CDR2 SQIVND (reference sequence). The CDR3 is CASIGGIGAFF. The CDR3 coding sequence is TGTGCCAGTATAGGAGGGATTGGAGCTTTCTTT. Supplemented by reference TRBV19 and TRBJ1-1, the full variable domain reads DGGITQSPKYLFRKEGQNVTLSCEQNLNHDAMYWYRQDPGQGLRLIYYSQIVNDFQKGDIAEGYSVSREKKESFPLTVTSAQKNPTAFYLCASIGGIGAFFGQGTRLTVV.

This clone was recorded once. The rearrangement joins TRBV5-4 to TRBJ2-7; a weak D match, TRBD1 (6 bases). Trimming pared 0 bases from V and 3 bases from J, leaving 13 bases between. CDR3 size: 15 residues. CDR1 is SGHNT, CDR2 YYREEE, per germline (reference sequence). For the CDR3, the DNA is TGTGCCAGCAGCTTGGAGGTGACAGGCCTCTACGAGCAGTACTTC. Encoded protein: CASSLEVTGLYEQYF. The variable domain in full, completed from reference TRBV5-4 and TRBJ2-7, reads ETGVTQSPTHLIKTRGQQVTLRCSSQSGHNTVSWYQQALGQGPQFIFQYYREEENGRGNFPPRFSGLQFPNYSSELNVNALELDDSALYLCASSLEVTGLYEQYFGPGTRLTVT.

This clone showed up just once. The chain combines TRBV7-2 with TRBJ1-2; 7 nucleotides align to TRBD1. CDR1 SGHTA and CDR2 FQGNSA come from the germline V gene. The CDR3 extends over 16 amino acids. With V trimmed by 1 base and J by 4 bases, 9 bases remained unmatched. CDR3 bases: TGTGCCAGCAGCTTAGGTCGGGGGGGACAGTCCTATGGCTACACCTTC. Protein product: CASSLGRGGQSYGYTF. The whole variable domain, remainder taken from reference TRBV7-2 and TRBJ1-2, is GAGVSQSPSNKVTEKGKDVELRCDPISGHTALYWYRQSLGQGLEFLIYFQGNSAPDKSGLPSDRFSAERTGGSVSTLTIQRTQQEDSAVYLCASSLGRGGQSYGYTFGSGTRLTVV.

This clone was observed once. The chain links TRBV5-1 to TRBJ2-7, with TRBD1 matching over 10 bases. With V trimmed by 3 bases and J by 5 bases, 8 bases remained unmatched. From germline, CDR1 is SGHRS and CDR2 YFSETQ. The CDR3 runs to 15 residues. Here the CDR3 DNA reads TGCGCCAGCAGCTGGACAGGGGGAAAAGGGAACGAGCAGTACTTC. It is translated as CASSWTGGKGNEQYF.

The chain links TRBV5-1 to TRBJ2-1; 11 positions agree with TRBD1. The CDR3 contains 15 residues. Germline V gene data show CDR1 as SGHRS and CDR2 as YFSETQ. Trimming took 3 bases from V and 7 from J; bases not matched to a gene: 6. In DNA, the CDR3 is TGCGCCAGCAGCTCCGGACAGGGGGCTCGGAATGAGCAGTTCTTC. As protein: CASSSGQGARNEQFF.

The V and J genes are TRBV7-2 and TRBJ2-2; TRBD1 is a possible D gene (6 bases). The V gene's germline CDR1 is SGHTA and CDR2 FQGNSA. Trimming removed 3 bases at V and 7 bases at J, with 15 bases between. The CDR3 runs to 15 residues. The CDR3 DNA reads TGTGCCAGCAGCTTCCAGGGGTACCGGCACGGGGAGCTGTTTTTT. Protein sequence: CASSFQGYRHGELFF.

A note on this clone: Its ends do not fully match the called genes, so a read error is possible. The V gene is TRBV18, the J gene TRBJ1-2; 9 nucleotides match TRBD1. The CDR3 contains 15 residues. Germline V CDR1 and CDR2: KGHSH, LQKENI. The CDR3 protein is CASSPQGAQGYGYTF. In DNA form, the CDR3 reads TGTGCCAGCTCGCCACAGGGGGCGCAGGGCTATGGCTACACCTTC.

The chain combines TRBV4-3 with TRBJ2-1, with TRBD2 matching 9 bases. The trim removed 3 bases at V and 0 bases at J, leaving 6 bases unmatched. This CDR3 is 17 amino acids long. Germline-derived CDR1 and CDR2 are LGHNA and YSLEER. Written as DNA, the CDR3 is TGCGCCAGCAGCCAGGAGACTAGCGGATACTCCTACAATGAGCAGTTCTTC. Translated, it gives CASSQETSGYSYNEQFF.

The chain carries TRBV7-2 and TRBJ1-5; 11 nucleotides align to TRBD1. The CDR3 runs to 16 residues. J was trimmed by 5 bases and V by 5 bases; bases with no gene match: 8. Germline values: CDR1 SGHTA, CDR2 FQGNSA. In nucleotides, the CDR3 is TGTGCCAGCAGCCCAGGGGACAGGGGGAAATATCAGCCCCAGCATTTT. This encodes CASSPGDRGKYQPQHF.

The chain has TRBV5-5 and TRBJ2-2; D is perhaps TRBD2 (5 bases). The CDR3 consists of 16 residues. V lost 1 base and J lost 3, with 13 bases in between. The V gene's germline CDR1 is SGHKS and CDR2 YYEKEE (reference sequence). CDR3 protein: CASSLFRVRDTGELFF. The CDR3 nucleotides are TGTGCCAGCAGCTTGTTTAGGGTGAGGGACACCGGGGAGCTGTTTTTT.

The chain carries TRBV29-1 and TRBJ1-3; possibly TRBD1 for D (6 bases). Trimming left V 6 bases short and J 4 bases short, with 22 bases between. Germline V gene lookup returns CDR1 SQVTM and CDR2 ANQGSEA. The CDR3 contains 16 residues. In DNA form, the CDR3 reads TGCAGCGTCGATCTAACAGGGACCTCTGACGGAAACACCATATATTTT. Its translation: CSVDLTGTSDGNTIYF.

The gene calls are TRBV5-5 and TRBJ2-2; D is possibly TRBD1 (6 bases). Trimming stripped 2 bases from V and 3 bases from J, with 14 bases between. This CDR3 region has 16 residues. CDR1 and CDR2 from the germline V gene are SGHKS and YYEKEE (reference sequence). This CDR3 is CASSLRPNRDTGELFF. DNA for the CDR3: TGTGCCAGCAGCTTACGGCCAAACAGGGACACCGGGGAGCTGTTTTTT.

The J gene is TRBJ1-1, the V gene TRBV19, with 10 positions matching TRBD1. Losses at the gene ends were 2 bases for V and 6 bases for J; bases not matched to a gene: 9. This CDR3 spans 16 amino acids. Per the germline V gene, CDR1 is LNHDA and CDR2 is SQIVND (reference sequence). The CDR3 nucleotides are TGTGCCAGTAGTATATTGTTGGGACAGGGGAGATCTGAAGCTTTCTTT. It specifies CASSILLGQGRSEAFF.

The V call is TRBV5-6, the J call TRBJ2-7; TRBD2 is a possible D gene (6 bases). CDR1 SGHDT and CDR2 YYEEEE come from the germline V gene. Deletions cut 3 bases from V and 3 bases from J, with 19 bases between. The CDR3 length is 16 residues. The CDR3 DNA is TGTGCCAGCAGCTGGGCCCGGGGGAGAATTAACTACGAGCAGTACTTC. Translation gives CASSWARGRINYEQYF.

V usage is TRBV19 and J usage is TRBJ2-4; the match to TRBD2 covers 12 bases. V was pared by 6 bases and J by 3 bases, with 15 bases of the junction left unmatched. The CDR3 totals 19 residues. Germline CDR1 is LNHDA and CDR2 is SQIVND (reference sequence). CDR3 protein: CASSLFSTSGSVVKNIQYF. CDR3 nucleotides: TGTGCCAGTAGCCTCTTCTCGACTAGCGGGAGTGTCGTCAAAAACATTCAGTACTTC.

The J gene is TRBJ2-3, the V gene TRBV11-3; D gene uncertain. CDR1 and CDR2 from the germline V gene are SGHNT and YENEEA. This CDR3 spans 15 amino acids. V gave up 1 base and J gave up 2 bases, with 10 bases separating them. The CDR3 coding sequence is TGTGCCAGCAGCTTAGTGCAGGCATACACAGATACGCAGTATTTT. Amino acid sequence: CASSLVQAYTDTQYF.

J is TRBJ2-2 and V is TRBV15; D gene unclear. The CDR3 is 14 residues long. The ends were cut back, 5 bases at V and 6 bases at J, with 13 bases in the middle. Germline V CDR1 and CDR2: LNHNV, YYDKDF (reference sequence). The CDR3 is CATSFQGESGELFF. The CDR3 nucleotides are TGTGCCACCAGCTTTCAAGGAGAATCCGGGGAGCTGTTTTTT. Full variable domain (outside the CDR3, taken from reference TRBV15 and TRBJ2-2): DAMVIQNPRYQVTQFGKPVTLSCSQTLNHNVMYWYQQKSSQAPKLLFHYYDKDFNNEADTPDNFQSRRPNTSFCFLDIRSPGLGDTAMYLCATSFQGESGELFFGEGSRLTVL.

At least ten counts were recorded for this clone. This chain connects TRBV5-1 to TRBJ1-1; TRBD1 is a possible D gene (5 bases). This CDR3 region has 13 residues. Germline V lookup: CDR1 SGHRS, CDR2 YFSETQ. V was shortened by 3 bases and J by 8 bases, with 14 bases between the two germline ends. The CDR3 coding sequence is TGCGCCAGCAGCTCAGGGCCATCCGCAGAAGCTTTCTTT. It codes for CASSSGPSAEAFF.

On this clone itself: Mismatch with germline at one junction end may stem from a read error. This sequence joins TRBV27 and TRBJ2-2, with 8 bases that match TRBD2. From germline, CDR1 is MNHEY and CDR2 SMNVEV (reference sequence). The CDR3 extends over 18 amino acids. The CDR3 region has the DNA TGTGCCAGCAGTTTATCAGGCCGAATAGCGGGGCCCCCCGGGGCGCTGTTTTTT. Protein product: CASSLSGRIAGPPGALFF.

The CDR3 nucleotides read TGTGCCAGCAGCTTAGAGATCAGGTCCTCTGGAAACACCATATATTTT. Translating it yields CASSLEIRSSGNTIYF. The chain is built from TRBV11-2 and TRBJ1-3; D gene uncertain. The CDR3 contains 16 residues. The V end was cut by 0 bases, the J end by 0 bases, with 9 bases between. Germline lookup yields CDR1 SGHAT and CDR2 FQNNGV.

J is TRBJ2-2 and V is TRBV5-4; perhaps TRBD1 as D (6 bases). Germline CDR1 is SGHNT and CDR2 is YYREEE (reference sequence). V was cut by 2 bases and J by 3 bases, with 14 bases left in between. CDR3 length: 16 residues. The DNA of the CDR3 is TGTGCCAGCAGCTTTAGGGCAGGGGCCGACACCGGGGAGCTGTTTTTT. Its translation: CASSFRAGADTGELFF.